This T cell receptor (beta chain) is drawn from a study of cytomegalovirus exposure and HLA in healthy donors. With 60 Vbeta and 13 Jbeta primers, the PCR was carried out. The repertoire was sequenced with immunoSEQ multiplex PCR; TCRdb's copy has only in-frame clones and lacks some. The data show approximately 150,000 clones, with approximately 80% seen just once and almost 7% held by the top ten. Comments on this clone: The target antigen is unknown.

Study-wide results and limits: Using a false discovery rate of 0.05, a later analysis showed that approximately 17,000 TCR beta sequences were associated with HLA alleles.

The CDR3 consists of 14 residues. The ends lost 5 bases at V and 11 bases at J; junction bases unmatched: 9. Germline values: CDR1 SEHNR, CDR2 FQNEAQ (reference sequence). Regarding donors, all were healthy bone marrow donors. Sequences were obtained from PBMCs. The chain joins TRBV7-9 to TRBJ1-1; 12 positions match TRBD1. The sequence was collected from a man aged 25 to 45 in good health and CMV-seropositive. CDR3 protein: CASSIPGTGGRAFF. Here the CDR3 DNA reads TGTGCCAGCAGCATACCCGGGACAGGGGGCCGGGCTTTCTTT.